Following are 12 T cell receptor beta chains from one sample sequenced in a study of metastatic and nonmetastatic thyroid tumors (TCRdb year 2020). No treatment had been received by any patient before thyroid surgery. Library preparation was by PCR. Instrument on record: Illumina HiSeq 4000. TCRdb ran its own pipeline on the public reads, namely fastp trimming at Q25 and MiXCR clone calling, and kept in-frame beta chains. Here the sample has around 40,000 clones; about a sixth occur a single time. In total, the top ten clones hold 6.2% of the sample. Sequenced sample: blood. The source of these receptors is a male donor with papillary thyroid cancer or a benign thyroid nodule (not recorded which). Some clones in this sample may be carry-over from other donors' samples.

This clone was seen ten or more times. It may be a read error: a sequence one base away is much more abundant. The chain is built from TRBV24-1 and TRBJ2-1; D remains ambiguous. The CDR3 is made up of 11 amino acids. V lost 9 bases and J lost 7, with 9 bases in between. Per germline, CDR1 KGHDR and CDR2 SFDVKD. The CDR3 here is CATGVENEQFF. Written as DNA, the CDR3 is TGTGCCACCGGGGTGGAGAATGAGCAGTTCTTC.

This clone was recorded at least ten times. In DNA form, the CDR3 reads TGTGCCAGCAGGTCCGGGACAGGGGGCTATTTTAATTCACCCCTCCACTTT. Amino acids: CASRSGTGGYFNSPLHF. V gene TRBV6-2 or TRBV6-3 combines with J gene TRBJ1-6; 12 nucleotides match TRBD1. The CDR3 covers 17 residues. The germline CDR1 and CDR2 sequences are MNHEY and SVGEGT. The ends lost 6 bases at V and 6 bases at J; junction bases unmatched: 9.

This clone has more than one count but fewer than ten. Being one base from a much bigger clone, this may be a read error. The identical CDR3 is also encoded by other nucleotide sequences in the sample. The V gene is TRBV19, the J gene TRBJ1-4, with D maybe TRBD1 (5 bases). CDR1 and CDR2 (germline): LNHDA, SQIVND (reference sequence). The CDR3 sequence is 10 residues long. CDR3 sequence reads: CAGRGEKLFF. CDR3 bases: TGTGCAGGGCGGGGGGAAAAACTGTTTTTT.

The table lists this clone with a count of one. The V and J genes are TRBV7-2 and TRBJ1-2, with D hard to call. The V gene lost 2 bases and the J gene lost 8 bases, with 18 bases spanning the gap. This CDR3 spans 15 amino acids. CDR1 and CDR2 (germline): SGHTA, FQGNSA. CDR3 nucleotides: TGTGCCAGCAGCTTAAACGTCGGGGTTAAATCAGGCTACACCTTC. Translated, it gives CASSLNVGVKSGYTF.

This clone has ten or more counts. A much bigger clone sits one base away, suggesting this may be a read error. The same CDR3 also results from other DNA sequences found in this sample. J is TRBJ1-4 and V is TRBV19; the match to TRBD1 covers 8 bases. This CDR3 has 14 residues. Germline assignment: CDR1 LNHDA and CDR2 SQIVND (reference sequence). CDR3 nucleotides: TGTGCCAGTAGTGCTGACAGGGGAGAAGAAAACCTGTTTTTT. It specifies CASSADRGEENLFF.

As regards this clone: A much larger clonotype is one base distant, so this may be a read error. The chain joins TRBV18 to TRBJ2-7; 12 bases line up with TRBD2. CDR1 is KGHSH, CDR2 LQKENI, per germline. The CDR3 consists of 16 residues. CDR3: CASPPDRTSGMNEQYF. The CDR3 DNA follows: TGTGCCAGCCCACCAGATCGGACTAGCGGGATGAACGAGCAGTACTTC.

This rearrangement joins TRBV11-2 to TRBJ2-7, with D possibly being TRBD1 (5 bases). The V gene's germline CDR1 is SGHAT and CDR2 FQNNGV. The CDR3 spans 12 residues. Trimming shortened V by 5 bases and J by 10 bases, and 15 bases separated the two germline ends. The CDR3 sequence: CASSPRTRGQYF. Written as DNA, the CDR3 is TGTGCCAGCAGCCCCCGGACAAGAGGTCAGTACTTC.

This clone was observed at least ten times. The genes are TRBV2 and TRBJ1-2, with D hard to call. Per germline, CDR1 SNHLY and CDR2 FYNNEI. The CDR3 is 12 amino acids. V lost 7 bases, J lost 3 bases, and 9 bases lay in between. CDR3 sequence: CASTRVDYGYTF. In DNA, the CDR3 is TGTGCCAGCACTCGGGTTGACTATGGCTACACCTTC.

By sample share, this clone is medium-sized (0.01 to 0.1%). V gene TRBV6-1 combines with J gene TRBJ2-1; D is uncertain. V shed 7 bases and J shed 4 bases, with 17 bases lying between them. Looked up from germline, CDR1 is MNHNS and CDR2 is SASEGT. The CDR3 runs to 15 residues. The CDR3 region has the DNA TGTGCCAGCACTAGGGAAATCATCGGGTACAATGAGCAGTTCTTC. The encoded protein is CASTREIIGYNEQFF.

This clone was recorded at least ten times. This rearrangement joins TRBV2 to TRBJ1-1; the D gene is possibly TRBD1 (6 bases). The V gene lost 6 bases and the J gene lost 11 bases, with 10 bases spanning the gap. Per the germline V gene, CDR1 is SNHLY and CDR2 is FYNNEI. This CDR3 region has 10 residues. CDR3: CASRGTRAFF. DNA of the CDR3: TGTGCCAGCAGGGGGACACGGGCTTTCTTT.

This clone was detected ten times or more. The chain employs TRBV10-3 and TRBJ2-3; TRBD2 matches at 15 bases. Per germline, CDR1 ENHRY and CDR2 SYGVKD. The ends lost 7 bases at V and 9 bases at J; junction bases unmatched: 11. The CDR3 is 16 residues long. The CDR3 region is CAITGLAGGLQGTQYF. For the CDR3, the DNA is TGTGCCATCACCGGACTAGCGGGAGGGTTACAGGGGACGCAGTATTTT.

This clone has just a few counts. The CDR3 DNA is TGTGCCAGTAGTGTGGCTTCGGGAAACACCATATATTTT. This encodes CASSVASGNTIYF. V is TRBV19 and J is TRBJ1-3; D is unclear. The CDR3 loop spans 13 amino acids. CDR1 LNHDA and CDR2 SQIVND come from the germline V gene (reference sequence). V shed 5 bases and J shed 4 bases, with 9 bases lying between them.